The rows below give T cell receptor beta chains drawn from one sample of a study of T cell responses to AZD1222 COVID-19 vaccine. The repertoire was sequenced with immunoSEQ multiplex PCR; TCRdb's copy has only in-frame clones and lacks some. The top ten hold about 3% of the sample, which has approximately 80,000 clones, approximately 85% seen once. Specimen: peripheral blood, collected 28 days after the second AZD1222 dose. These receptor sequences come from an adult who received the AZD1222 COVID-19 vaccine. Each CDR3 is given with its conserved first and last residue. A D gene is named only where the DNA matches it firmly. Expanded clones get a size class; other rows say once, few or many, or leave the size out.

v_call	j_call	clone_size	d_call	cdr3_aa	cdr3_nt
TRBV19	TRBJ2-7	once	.	CATQGGSYEQYF	TGTGCCACCCAGGGGGGCTCCTACGAGCAGTACTTC
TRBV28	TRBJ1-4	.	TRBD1	CASSLGQVGKLFF	TGTGCCAGCAGTCTAGGACAGGTCGGAAAACTGTTTTTT
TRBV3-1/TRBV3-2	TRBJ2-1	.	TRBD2	CASSQTSGRSYNEQFF	TGTGCCAGCAGCCAAACTAGCGGGAGGTCGTACAATGAGCAGTTCTTC
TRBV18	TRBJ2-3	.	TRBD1	CASSPGTGTDTQYF	TGTGCCAGCTCACCCGGGACAGGGACAGATACGCAGTATTTT
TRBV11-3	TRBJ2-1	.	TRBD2	CASSWSSGNLWEQFF	TGTGCCAGCAGCTGGTCTAGCGGGAACCTTTGGGAGCAGTTCTTC
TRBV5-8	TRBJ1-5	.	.	CASSPGRTGTGNQPQHF	TGTGCCAGCAGCCCCGGGAGAACGGGGACGGGCAATCAGCCCCAGCATTTT
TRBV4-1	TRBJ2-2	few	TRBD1	CASSQWTGGGGTGELFF	TGCGCCAGCAGCCAGTGGACAGGGGGCGGTGGAACCGGGGAGCTGTTTTTT
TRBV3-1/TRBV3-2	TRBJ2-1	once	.	CASSHLISGFEQFF	TGTGCCAGCAGCCATCTGATTTCCGGGTTCGAGCAGTTCTTC
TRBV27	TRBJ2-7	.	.	CASSPYRLKDEQYF	TGTGCCAGCAGTCCTTACAGGCTAAAAGACGAGCAGTACTTC
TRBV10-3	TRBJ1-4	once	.	CAISEAAGDNEKLFF	TGTGCCATCAGTGAAGCGGCAGGGGATAATGAAAAACTGTTTTTT
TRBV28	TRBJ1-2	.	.	CASSLPNPYGYTF	TGTGCCAGCAGTCTTCCCAACCCATATGGCTACACCTTC
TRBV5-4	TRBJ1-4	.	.	CASSFSGGNEKLFF	TGTGCCAGCAGCTTTTCGGGAGGGAATGAAAAACTGTTTTTT
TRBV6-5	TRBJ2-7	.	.	CASSYSMAEDEQYF	TGTGCCAGCAGTTACTCGATGGCTGAGGACGAGCAGTACTTC
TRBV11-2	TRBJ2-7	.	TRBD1	CASSQRQGLAYEQYF	TGTGCCAGCAGCCAGAGACAGGGGCTCGCCTACGAGCAGTACTTC